These 20 T cell receptor beta chains came from one sample sequenced in a study of human T cells and chemical hapten exposure. TCRdb re-called the RACE reads with MiXCR, one entry per CDR3 protein. The table lists about 69,000 distinct CDR3 sequences, about 9.4% of them singletons, with 6.5% to 8.5% in the top ten. The time point here: patch test 2, 6 weeks after DPC sensitization. Stated treatment: therapeutic diphenylcyclopropenone sensitization with weekly scalp DPC. Sequences were derived from whole blood, sampled in connection with sensitization to the hapten diphenylcyclopropenone (DPC). Receptors were obtained from a woman aged 50 to 65 with alopecia areata. Some clones in this sample may be carry-over from other donors' samples.

This clonotype came up many times. The chain uses TRBV7-9 and TRBJ2-7; 11 bases are shared with TRBD2. V was clipped by 3 bases and J by 7 bases; unmatched bases: 5. Germline CDR1 is SEHNR and CDR2 is FQNEAQ (reference sequence). CDR3 length: 14 residues. The CDR3 loop reads CASSFGLAGGEQYF. The CDR3 DNA follows: TGTGCCAGCAGCTTCGGCCTAGCGGGAGGTGAGCAGTACTTC.

This clonotype was recorded many times. The chain carries TRBV18 and TRBJ2-3; D gene ambiguous. Trimming removed 3 bases at V and 5 bases at J, with 9 bases between. Germline V gene data show CDR1 as KGHSH and CDR2 as LQKENI. The length of the CDR3 is 13 residues. The CDR3 nucleotides read TGTGCCAGCTCACCTCCGTCGGTAGATACGCAGTATTTT. Translating gives CASSPPSVDTQYF.

Ten or more counts support this clonotype. The gene calls are TRBV12-3 or TRBV12-4 and TRBJ2-1; 13 bases line up with TRBD2. CDR3 length: 15 amino acids. V shed 3 bases, J shed 10 bases, and the junction held 6 bases outside the gene matches. CDR3: CASSLRTSGSGEQFF. The CDR3 DNA reads as TGTGCCAGCAGTTTGAGGACTAGCGGGAGCGGGGAGCAGTTCTTC.

This clonotype was picked up a small number of times. The chain joins TRBV7-2 to TRBJ1-5; 9 positions agree with TRBD1. The CDR3 is 19 residues long. Germline values: CDR1 SGHTA, CDR2 FQGNSA. V lost 4 bases and J lost 0; bases outside the gene matches: 13. The CDR3 nucleotides are TGTGCCAGCAGCTCACGGGGGGACAGGGAAACTTATAGCAATCAGCCCCAGCATTTT. Its translation: CASSSRGDRETYSNQPQHF.

Turning to this clonotype: A read error is possible here, since a much larger clone lies one base away. The CDR3 does not close with the conserved phenylalanine or tryptophan, likely indicating a read error. The V and J genes are TRBV29-1 and TRBJ2-3, with D maybe TRBD1 (6 bases). The CDR3 contains 13 residues. V lost 8 bases and J lost 4, with 16 bases in between. Germline-derived CDR1 and CDR2 are SQVTM and ANQGSEA. CDR3 region: CSFYRVAADTQYL. CDR3 nucleotide sequence: TGCAGCTTCTACAGGGTGGCAGCAGATACGCAGTATCTT.

The gene calls are TRBV7-2 and TRBJ1-4; D gene uncertain. Germline values: CDR1 SGHTA, CDR2 FQGNSA. V lost 5 bases and J lost 8, with 12 bases in between. The CDR3 totals 13 residues. The CDR3 sequence: CASSQGLREKLFF. Written as DNA, the CDR3 is TGTGCCAGCAGCCAAGGGTTACGGGAAAAACTGTTTTTT.

In this sample, this clonotype turned up many times. The chain uses TRBV18 and TRBJ2-7, with D possibly being TRBD1 (6 bases). The CDR3 totals 14 residues. The V end lost 0 bases, the J end lost 4 bases, and 10 bases lay between the germline ends. Germline CDR1 reads KGHSH; CDR2 reads LQKENI. CDR3 DNA sequence: TGTGCCAGCTCACCACCGACAGGACAGTACGAGCAGTACTTC. Its translation is CASSPPTGQYEQYF.

This clonotype was recorded many times. V gene TRBV6-5 combines with J gene TRBJ2-4; D is uncertain. The CDR3 covers 13 residues. Trimming pared 5 bases from V and 1 base from J, leaving 6 bases between. The germline CDR1 and CDR2 sequences are MNHEY and SVGAGI. The CDR3 nucleotides are TGTGCCAGCAGTCCGGCGGCCAAAAACATTCAGTACTTC. Translated: CASSPAAKNIQYF.

This clonotype has more than one count but fewer than ten. This chain connects TRBV7-6 to TRBJ2-1; the match to TRBD1 covers 8 bases. The CDR3 is 17 amino acids. The V segment lost 2 bases and the J segment 5 bases; nucleotides outside the gene matches: 11. Per germline, CDR1 SGHVS and CDR2 FNYEAQ. The CDR3 DNA reads TGTGCCAGCAGCTTACTCCCCGGGACAGGTATCAACAATGAGCAGTTCTTC. Amino acid sequence: CASSLLPGTGINNEQFF.

This clonotype appeared many times. The rearrangement links TRBV23-1 to TRBJ2-5; TRBD2 might be the D (5 bases). TRBV23-1 is known as an ORF, though its function is uncertain. CDR3 size: 13 residues. V dropped 3 bases and J dropped 5 bases, with 10 bases sitting between them. CDR3 loop: CASSHEGGETQYF. The CDR3 DNA reads TGCGCCAGCAGTCATGAGGGCGGGGAGACCCAGTACTTC.

At least ten counts were recorded for this clonotype. The rearrangement uses TRBV7-9 and TRBJ2-3; the D gene is possibly TRBD2 (5 bases). CDR1 and CDR2 (germline): SEHNR, FQNEAQ (reference sequence). This CDR3 has 15 amino acids. V was shortened by 1 base and J by 2 bases, with 10 bases between the two germline ends. This chain's CDR3 is CASSLVGSTTDTQYF. DNA of the CDR3: TGTGCCAGCAGCTTAGTAGGGAGCACCACAGATACGCAGTATTTT.

In this sample, this clonotype turned up many times. The V and J genes are TRBV28 and TRBJ2-7; D call uncertain. The V gene lost 2 bases and the J gene lost 6 bases, with 11 bases spanning the gap. The CDR3 runs to 13 residues. Germline V gives CDR1 MDHEN, CDR2 SYDVKM. This CDR3 reads CASSLRNPPEQYF. Here the CDR3 DNA reads TGTGCCAGCAGTTTAAGAAACCCCCCCGAGCAGTACTTC.

The J gene is TRBJ2-3, the V gene TRBV29-1; no clear D. Germline loops: CDR1 SQVTM, CDR2 ANQGSEA. This CDR3 spans 14 amino acids. Trimming took off 1 base at V and 0 bases at J, with 8 bases between the two ends. The CDR3 is CSVEVSASTDTQYF. The CDR3, as DNA: TGCAGCGTTGAAGTCTCAGCCAGCACAGATACGCAGTATTTT.

At least ten counts were recorded for this clonotype. This chain joins TRBV5-1 and TRBJ2-1; D may correspond to TRBD1 or TRBD2 (5 bases each). V lost 4 bases, J lost 5 bases, and 10 bases lay in between. There are 13 residues in the CDR3. Germline CDR1 SGHRS, CDR2 YFSETQ. CDR3: CASSTGRNNEQFF. CDR3 in DNA: TGCGCCAGCAGCACGGGACGGAACAATGAGCAGTTCTTC.

This clonotype has more than one count but fewer than ten. The J gene is TRBJ1-1, the V gene TRBV20-1; no definite D call. Germline assignment: CDR1 DFQATT and CDR2 SNEGSKA (reference sequence). Deletions cut 6 bases from V and 0 bases from J, with 8 bases between. CDR3 length equals 12 residues. CDR3 region: CSAKVLNTEAFF. Here the CDR3 DNA reads TGCAGTGCAAAGGTGCTGAACACTGAAGCTTTCTTT.

This sequence joins TRBV20-1 and TRBJ1-3, with a possible D match to TRBD1 (6 bases). The ends were cut back, 6 bases at V and 4 bases at J, with 13 bases in the middle. CDR3 length equals 13 residues. From germline, CDR1 is DFQATT and CDR2 SNEGSKA (reference sequence). CDR3 bases: TGCAGTGCCCTCAGGGGAAGGGGAAACACCATATATTTT. Its translation is CSALRGRGNTIYF.

This clonotype was recorded many times. The genes are TRBV6-6 and TRBJ1-5; weak D call: TRBD1 (6 bases). Between the trimmed V and J ends, which lost 7 bases and 6 bases, there was a span of 13 bases. This CDR3 is 13 amino acids long. CDR1 and CDR2 (germline): MNHNY, SVGAGI (reference sequence). CDR3 DNA sequence: TGTGCCAGCACCACAGGGTTAATTCAGCCCCAGCATTTT. Its protein is CASTTGLIQPQHF.

Many counts were recorded for this clonotype. The V and J genes are TRBV3-1 and TRBJ2-3; 7 nucleotides match TRBD1. The CDR3 spans 15 residues. The V gene's germline CDR1 is LGHDT and CDR2 YNNKEL (reference sequence). The junction had 9 bases not matched to a gene; V was cut back by 3 bases and J by 6 bases. The CDR3 nucleotides read TGTGCCAGCAGCCATGAGGGGGCCATAAGCGATACGCAGTATTTT. This encodes CASSHEGAISDTQYF.

This rearrangement joins TRBV20-1 to TRBJ2-1; 15 positions agree with TRBD2. Germline values: CDR1 DFQATT, CDR2 SNEGSKA (reference sequence). Germline trimming cut 3 bases from V and 5 bases from J; bases unmatched to any gene: 2. The CDR3 is made up of 15 amino acids. The CDR3 coding sequence is TGCAGTGCTAGGGGACTAGCGGGAGGCCACAATGAGCAGTTCTTC. Protein: CSARGLAGGHNEQFF.

The table lists this clonotype with many counts. The chain couples TRBV29-1 to TRBJ2-2; 13 positions agree with TRBD2. Germline-derived CDR1 and CDR2 are SQVTM and ANQGSEA. The ends lost 6 bases at V and 7 bases at J; junction bases unmatched: 2. The CDR3 totals 13 residues. The CDR3 loop is CSVGTSGNGELFF. The CDR3 DNA follows: TGCAGCGTCGGGACTAGCGGGAACGGGGAGCTGTTTTTT.